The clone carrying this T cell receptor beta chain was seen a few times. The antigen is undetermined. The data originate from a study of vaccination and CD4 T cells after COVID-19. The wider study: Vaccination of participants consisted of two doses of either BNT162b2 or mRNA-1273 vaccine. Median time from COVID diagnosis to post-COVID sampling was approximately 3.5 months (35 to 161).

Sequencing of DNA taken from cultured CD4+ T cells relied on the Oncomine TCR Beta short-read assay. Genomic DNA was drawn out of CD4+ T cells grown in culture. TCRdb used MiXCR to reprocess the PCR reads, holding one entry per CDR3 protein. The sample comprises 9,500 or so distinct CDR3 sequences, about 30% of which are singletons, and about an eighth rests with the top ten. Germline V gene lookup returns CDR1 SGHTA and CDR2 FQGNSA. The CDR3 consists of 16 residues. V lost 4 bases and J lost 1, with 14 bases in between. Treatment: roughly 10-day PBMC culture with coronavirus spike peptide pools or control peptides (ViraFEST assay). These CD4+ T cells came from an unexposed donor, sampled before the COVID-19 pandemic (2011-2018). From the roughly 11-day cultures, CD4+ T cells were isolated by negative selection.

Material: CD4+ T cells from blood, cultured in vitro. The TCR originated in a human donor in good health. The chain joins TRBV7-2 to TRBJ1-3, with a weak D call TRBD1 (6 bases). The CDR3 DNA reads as TGTGCCAGCAGCTGGGGGCTGGGGTCGTCTGGAAACACCATATATTTT. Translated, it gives CASSWGLGSSGNTIYF.